The subject of this entry is one TCR beta chain. Its antigen is currently unknown. This specimen comes from a study of beta chain features in type 1 diabetes. Study-wide results and limits: Junctions at VDJ sites from type 1 diabetes patients had fewer insertions and more deletions. HLA effects on TCRB rearrangement stayed unresolved here.

This CDR3 comprises 15 residues. V shed 4 bases, J shed 4 bases, and the junction held 8 bases outside the gene matches. In germline, CDR1 is SGHTA, CDR2 FQGNSA. Isolated RNA was reverse transcribed in full, so expressed TCRB transcripts were sequenced. The repertoire was sequenced with immunoSEQ multiplex PCR; TCRdb's copy has only in-frame clones and lacks some. The sample lists about 150,000 clones; more than 9.5% were seen once. The V and J genes are TRBV7-2 and TRBJ1-2; 8 nucleotides agree with TRBD1. The receptor comes from a man in his late teens or twenties in good health. The material sequenced was central memory CD4+ T cells from blood. The CDR3 DNA follows: TGTGCCAGCAGCTCCTCAAGGGGGACAGGCTATGGCTACACCTTC. Its protein is CASSSSRGTGYGYTF.